Listed below are T cell receptor beta chains from one sample, sequenced in a study of cytomegalovirus exposure and HLA in healthy donors. Here immunoSEQ multiplex PCR was the method, and the copy in TCRdb shows in-frame clones only, minus some. This sample has about 130,000 clones, with roughly 95% found just once. The sample taken for sequencing was PBMCs. These receptors all stem from a man aged 18 to 29 in good health and CMV-seronegative. CDR3s include the opening cysteine and the closing phenylalanine or tryptophan. The D gene is left open where the match is weak. Not every row has a clone size; where given, it reads once, few, many or a size class.

d_call	clone_size	v_call	j_call	cdr3_aa	cdr3_nt
TRBD2	-	TRBV27	TRBJ2-1	CASSFPPGLATSLAYNEQFF	TGTGCCAGCAGTTTCCCACCGGGACTAGCGACTAGTTTGGCCTACAATGAGCAGTTCTTC
-	once	TRBV5-1	TRBJ2-7	CASSDQGTYEQYF	TGCGCCAGCAGCGATCAGGGAACCTACGAGCAGTACTTC
-	-	TRBV4-2	TRBJ1-5	CASSQDGQGNQPQHF	TGTGCCAGCAGCCAAGATGGCCAGGGCAATCAGCCCCAGCATTTT
-	once	TRBV11-2	TRBJ2-3	CASSTQRVWNSTDTQYF	TGTGCCAGCAGCACCCAGCGAGTCTGGAATAGCACAGATACGCAGTATTTT
-	-	TRBV30	TRBJ2-1	CAWSRGLPQFF	TGTGCCTGGAGTAGGGGACTCCCGCAGTTCTTC
TRBD1	-	TRBV28	TRBJ1-2	CASSFRDRAYYGYTF	TGTGCCAGCAGTTTTAGGGACAGGGCCTACTATGGCTACACCTTC
TRBD1	-	TRBV4-3	TRBJ1-2	CASSQSEQGRHTF	TGCGCCAGCAGCCAAAGCGAACAGGGGCGACACACCTTC
-	-	TRBV5-1	TRBJ2-1	CASSLDRSYNEQFF	TGCGCCAGCAGCCTAGATCGGTCCTACAATGAGCAGTTCTTC
TRBD1	-	TRBV27	TRBJ2-1	CASSSGQGIYEQFF	TGTGCCAGCAGTTCGGGACAGGGGATTTATGAGCAGTTCTTC
TRBD1	-	TRBV7-6	TRBJ1-2	CASSLESTGGYGYTF	TGTGCCAGCAGCTTAGAATCCACAGGGGGCTATGGCTACACCTTC